This paragraph reports one T cell receptor (beta chain). Its target is unknown. This sample was included in a study of cytomegalovirus exposure and HLA in healthy donors. Germline-derived CDR1 and CDR2 are MNHEY and SMNVEV (reference sequence). With 6 bases removed from V and 0 bases from J, the gap between germline ends came to 11 bases. The CDR3 extends over 14 amino acids. 60 Vbeta and 13 Jbeta primers were used in PCR. In the authors' workflow: Per a later analysis, the number of unique TCR beta chains was about 78 million, of which around 10 million were shared. Method: immunoSEQ multiplex PCR; TCRdb's copy keeps in-frame clones and lacks some. That table supplies the V and J calls and clone size; D and trimming were determined from the DNA. The sample holds 200,000 to 250,000 clones, more than 85% seen once. General study results and limits: Cytomegalovirus-associated TCR beta chains were listed, numbering under 200. Researchers reportedly found TCR beta sequences accurately predicted most subjects' HLA-A and HLA-B alleles. 87-base-pair reads could not separate some V segments, including TRBV6-2 and TRBV6-3.

The sequencing input was PBMCs. This TCR was recovered from a woman aged 18 to 35 in good health and CMV-seronegative. This sequence joins TRBV27 and TRBJ2-5; tentative D call: TRBD2 (5 bases). CDR3 amino acids: CASSLDWNQETQYF. The CDR3 DNA is TGTGCCAGCAGCCTGGACTGGAACCAAGAGACCCAGTACTTC.